Each of the 4 T cell receptor beta chains below was sequenced from the same sample in a study of blood T cell repertoires in COVID-19. TCRdb's table, derived via immunoSEQ multiplex PCR, lists solely in-frame clones and lacks some. The data show 130,000 to 150,000 clones, with around 90% seen just once and 1.8% held by the top ten. The sample comprised peripheral blood. Receptors were obtained from a man in his 70s with acute or convalescent COVID-19.

A single count supports this clone. The V call is TRBV6-5, the J call TRBJ1-6; the match to TRBD1 covers 7 bases. Germline lookup yields CDR1 MNHEY and CDR2 SVGAGI. CDR3 length equals 13 residues. The junction had 5 bases not matched to a gene; V was cut back by 5 bases and J by 10 bases. The CDR3 nucleotides read TGTGCCAGCAGTCACCGGGACAGATCACCCCTCCACTTT. Encoded protein: CASSHRDRSPLHF.

This chain joins TRBV5-4 and TRBJ2-7, with D possibly matching TRBD2 (6 bases). This CDR3 contains 13 residues. The V gene's germline CDR1 is SGHNT and CDR2 YYREEE (reference sequence). V was cut by 2 bases and J by 4 bases, with 10 bases left in between. This chain's CDR3 is CASSLPRGYEQYF. For the CDR3, the DNA is TGTGCCAGCAGCTTACCCCGGGGGTACGAGCAGTACTTC.

In its sample, this clone was seen once. V and J are TRBV6-1 and TRBJ1-1; D possibly corresponds to TRBD1 (6 bases). Germline CDR1 and CDR2: MNHNS and SASEGT. V shed 1 base and J shed 4 bases, with 16 bases lying between them. The CDR3 has 16 residues. In nucleotides, the CDR3 is TGTGCCAGCAGTGAAGTATGGGGGCGCGTCTCCACTGAAGCTTTCTTT. This gives the protein CASSEVWGRVSTEAFF.

A single count supports this clone. The same CDR3 arises from other DNA sequences in this sample as well. CDR3 nucleotides: TGTGCCAGCAGCTTGGCGGTGGGCGGGGGTGCGGGGACCCAGTACTTC. Its protein product is CASSLAVGGGAGTQYF. V and J are TRBV11-3 and TRBJ2-5, with 7 bases aligning to TRBD2. Germline CDR1 reads SGHNT; CDR2 reads YENEEA. V lost 3 bases, J lost 7 bases, and 14 bases stayed unmatched. The CDR3 extends over 16 amino acids.